Shown below are 2 T cell receptor beta chains from a single sample sequenced in a study of blood T cells in healthy people across ages. Primers used in a second PCR of roughly 7 to 12 cycles were a sample-barcoded 5' primer and a J-beta primer mix. TCRdb recomputed calls from the 5' RACE reads with MiXCR, one row per CDR3 protein. In the table there are 550,000 to 650,000 distinct CDR3 sequences, approximately 30% of which are singletons. Sequencing was carried out using blood. The receptors were gathered from a woman of 80 years or more in good health.

This rearrangement joins TRBV28 to TRBJ1-4, with 8 bases lining up with TRBD1. The CDR3 spans 15 residues. CDR1 is MDHEN and CDR2 is SYDVKM in the germline V gene. Unmatched junction bases numbered 8, after V lost 4 bases and J lost 7 bases. CDR3 in DNA: TGTGCCAGCAGTTCCTCGGACAGGGAAGGTGAAAAACTGTTTTTT. This sequence encodes CASSSSDREGEKLFF.

A word on this clonotype: A much bigger clone sits one base away, suggesting this may be a read error. The CDR3 does not close with the conserved phenylalanine or tryptophan, likely indicating a read error. The chain recombines TRBV28 with TRBJ2-3, with D unresolved. V was shortened by 6 bases and J by 4 bases, with 17 bases between the two germline ends. This CDR3 spans 15 amino acids. Germline loops: CDR1 MDHEN, CDR2 SYDVKM. CDR3 residues: CASSLHWGRADTQYL. The CDR3 region has the DNA TGTGCCAGCAGCCTTCACTGGGGTAGGGCAGATACGCAGTATTTG.